This TCR beta chain was profiled in a study of spatial heterogeneity in lung cancer. About the research overall: Across tumor regions, counts of TCR transcripts showed a strong correlation with a T cell module score derived from matched bulk RNA-seq. Study results and limitations: Tracking of tumor mutation counts was seen in expanded intratumoral alpha and beta TCR counts.

Time point meaning: sample taken at primary tumor resection. The donors comprised 70 to 85 untreated early-stage non-small cell lung cancer patients. From tumor, nontumor lung or frozen PBMC, whole RNA was taken unsorted for sequencing. A unique molecular identifier was attached to every TCR cDNA molecule. Via MiXCR, TCRdb re-called the 5' RACE reads, giving one row per CDR3 protein. This table has 7,500 to 10,000 distinct CDR3 sequences, 4% to 6% appearing once. Worth noting for this clonotype: Its target is unknown.

This CDR3 comprises 15 residues. V dropped 1 base and J dropped 5 bases, with 15 bases sitting between them. Germline loops: CDR1 SGHRS, CDR2 YFSETQ. The sequence was collected from a female donor with early-stage non-small cell lung cancer. The rearrangement uses TRBV5-1 and TRBJ2-5; tentative D call: TRBD2 (6 bases). The sample consisted of lung tumor tissue, taken at surgery. The CDR3 DNA follows: TGCGCCAGCAGCTTGAGAGTCGGGAGCCGGGAGACCCAGTACTTC. Translated: CASSLRVGSRETQYF.